This T cell receptor beta chain was documented in a study of blood T cell repertoires in COVID-19. Across the whole study: PBMCs, B-cell-depleted T cells, or T cells were the source of the cDNA or gDNA that made up the material.

This clone was recorded only once. Germline CDR1 SGHRS, CDR2 YFSETQ. There are 11 residues in the CDR3. V lost 10 bases and J 3 bases, leaving 11 bases between the germline ends. This table comes from immunoSEQ multiplex PCR, and its TCRdb copy is limited to in-frame clones, with some not included. The data hold about 62,000 clones, with roughly 72% observed a single time. What was sequenced was peripheral blood. This clonotype was obtained from a woman between 50 and 59 years old with active or convalescent COVID-19. This chain links TRBV5-1 with TRBJ2-7; no clear D gene. Written as DNA, the CDR3 is TGCGCCCGAGCACCGAGCTACGAGCAGTACTTC. Protein: CARAPSYEQYF.